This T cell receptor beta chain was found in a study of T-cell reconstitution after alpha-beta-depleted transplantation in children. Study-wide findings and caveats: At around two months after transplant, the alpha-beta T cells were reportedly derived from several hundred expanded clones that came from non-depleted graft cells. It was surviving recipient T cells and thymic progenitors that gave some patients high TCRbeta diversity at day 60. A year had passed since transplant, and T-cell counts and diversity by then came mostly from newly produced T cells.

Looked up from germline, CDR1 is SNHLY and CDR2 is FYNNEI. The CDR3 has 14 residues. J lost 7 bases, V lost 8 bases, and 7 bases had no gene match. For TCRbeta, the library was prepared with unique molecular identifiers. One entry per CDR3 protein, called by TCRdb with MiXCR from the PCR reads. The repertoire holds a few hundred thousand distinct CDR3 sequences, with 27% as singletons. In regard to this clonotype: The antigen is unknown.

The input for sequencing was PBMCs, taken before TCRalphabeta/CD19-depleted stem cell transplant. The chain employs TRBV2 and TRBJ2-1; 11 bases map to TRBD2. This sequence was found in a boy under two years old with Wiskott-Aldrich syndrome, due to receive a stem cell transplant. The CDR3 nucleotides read TGTGCCAGCGTGGCACTAGCGGGGGCAAATGAGCAGTTCTTC. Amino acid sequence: CASVALAGANEQFF.